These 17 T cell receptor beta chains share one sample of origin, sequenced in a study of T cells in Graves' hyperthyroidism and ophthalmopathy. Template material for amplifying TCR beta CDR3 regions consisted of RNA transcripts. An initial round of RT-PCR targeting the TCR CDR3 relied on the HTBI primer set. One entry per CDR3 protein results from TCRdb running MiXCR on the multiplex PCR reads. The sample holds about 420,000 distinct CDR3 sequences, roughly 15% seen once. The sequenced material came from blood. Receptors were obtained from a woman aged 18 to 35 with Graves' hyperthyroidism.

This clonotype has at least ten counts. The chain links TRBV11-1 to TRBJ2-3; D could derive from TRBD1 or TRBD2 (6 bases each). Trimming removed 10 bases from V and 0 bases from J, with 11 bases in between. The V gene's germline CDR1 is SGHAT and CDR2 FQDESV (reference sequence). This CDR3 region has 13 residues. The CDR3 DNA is TGTGCCACGGGGGCTCCCAGCACAGATACGCAGTATTTT. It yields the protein CATGAPSTDTQYF.

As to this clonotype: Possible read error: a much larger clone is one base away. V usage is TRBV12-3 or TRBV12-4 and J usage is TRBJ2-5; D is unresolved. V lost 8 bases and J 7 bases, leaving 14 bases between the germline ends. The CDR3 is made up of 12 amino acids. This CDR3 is CASGSTLTTQYF. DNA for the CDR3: TGTGCCAGCGGCTCCACCCTCACGACCCAGTACTTC.

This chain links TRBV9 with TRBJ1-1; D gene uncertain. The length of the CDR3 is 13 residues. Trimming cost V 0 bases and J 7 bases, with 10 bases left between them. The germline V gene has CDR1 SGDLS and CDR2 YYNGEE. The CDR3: CASSVGRDGEAFF. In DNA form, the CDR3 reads TGTGCCAGCAGCGTAGGACGAGACGGTGAAGCTTTCTTT.

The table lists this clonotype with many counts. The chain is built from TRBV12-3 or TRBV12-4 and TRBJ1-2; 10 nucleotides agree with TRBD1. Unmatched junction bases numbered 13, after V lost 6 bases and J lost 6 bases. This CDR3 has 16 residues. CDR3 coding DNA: TGTGCCAGCAGGAGGACAGGGGGAGGTTCTATGGATGGCTACACCTTC. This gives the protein CASRRTGGGSMDGYTF.

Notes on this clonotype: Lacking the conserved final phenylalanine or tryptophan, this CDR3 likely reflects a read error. As DNA, the CDR3 is TGTGCCAGCAGATTGACTGGGACAGCTAATCAGCCCCAGCATTCT. Translation: CASRLTGTANQPQHS. This chain uses TRBV6-5 with TRBJ1-5; 7 bases agree with TRBD1. CDR1 MNHEY and CDR2 SVGAGI come from the germline V gene. The CDR3 totals 15 residues. The junction had 9 bases not matched to a gene; V was cut back by 6 bases and J by 4 bases.

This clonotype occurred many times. The CDR3 loop is CASSRGQGNYEQYF. The CDR3 DNA follows: TGTGCCAGCAGTCGAGGACAGGGGAACTACGAGCAGTACTTC. The chain couples TRBV27 to TRBJ2-7; 9 nucleotides line up with TRBD1. CDR1 is MNHEY, CDR2 SMNVEV, per germline (reference sequence). V lost 5 bases and J lost 3; bases outside the gene matches: 5. The CDR3 contains 14 residues.

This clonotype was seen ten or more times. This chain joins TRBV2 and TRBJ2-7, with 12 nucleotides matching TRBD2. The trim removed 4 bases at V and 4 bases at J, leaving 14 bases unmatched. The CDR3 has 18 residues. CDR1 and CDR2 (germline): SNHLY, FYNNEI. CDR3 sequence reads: CASSAGTGPTSGRYEQYF. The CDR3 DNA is TGTGCCAGCAGTGCCGGGACAGGGCCGACTAGCGGGAGATACGAGCAGTACTTC.

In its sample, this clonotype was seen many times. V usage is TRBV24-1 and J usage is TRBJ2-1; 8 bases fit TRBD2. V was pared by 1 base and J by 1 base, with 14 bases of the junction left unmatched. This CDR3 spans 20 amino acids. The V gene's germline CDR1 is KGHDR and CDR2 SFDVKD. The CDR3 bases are TGTGCCACCAGTGATTTCGACACGAGAGCGGGAGTGGGGTCCTACAATGAGCAGTTCTTC. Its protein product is CATSDFDTRAGVGSYNEQFF.

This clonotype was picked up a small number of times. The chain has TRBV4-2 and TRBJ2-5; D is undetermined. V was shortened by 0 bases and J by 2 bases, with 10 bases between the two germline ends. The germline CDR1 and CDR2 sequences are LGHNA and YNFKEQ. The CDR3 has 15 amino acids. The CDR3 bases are TGTGCCAGCAGCCAAGACGGGTCAGGTCAAGAGACCCAGTACTTC. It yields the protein CASSQDGSGQETQYF.

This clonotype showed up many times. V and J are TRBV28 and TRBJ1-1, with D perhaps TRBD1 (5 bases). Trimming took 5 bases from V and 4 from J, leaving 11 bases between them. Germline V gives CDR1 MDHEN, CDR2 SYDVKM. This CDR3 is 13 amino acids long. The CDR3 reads CASSRGLGTEAFF. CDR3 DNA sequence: TGTGCCAGCAGTCGGGGACTAGGCACTGAAGCTTTCTTT.

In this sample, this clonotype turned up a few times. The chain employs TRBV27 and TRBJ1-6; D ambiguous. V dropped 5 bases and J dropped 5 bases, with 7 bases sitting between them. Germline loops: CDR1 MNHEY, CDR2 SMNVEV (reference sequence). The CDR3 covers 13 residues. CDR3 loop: CASSGRNNSPLHF. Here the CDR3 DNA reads TGTGCCAGCAGTGGAAGGAATAATTCACCCCTCCACTTT.

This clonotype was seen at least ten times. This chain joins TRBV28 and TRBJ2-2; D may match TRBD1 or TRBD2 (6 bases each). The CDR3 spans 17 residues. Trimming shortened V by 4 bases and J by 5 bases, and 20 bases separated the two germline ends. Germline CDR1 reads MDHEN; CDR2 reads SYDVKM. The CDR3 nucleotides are TGTGCCAGCAGTTACCCTTTCGGGGGCAGCCGAACCGGGGAGCTGTTTTTT. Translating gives CASSYPFGGSRTGELFF. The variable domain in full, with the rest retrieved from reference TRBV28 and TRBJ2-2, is DVKVTQSSRYLVKRTGEKVFLECVQDMDHENMFWYRQDPGLGLRLIYFSYDVKMKEKGDIPEGYSVSREKKERFSLILESASTNQTSMYLCASSYPFGGSRTGELFFGEGSRLTVL.

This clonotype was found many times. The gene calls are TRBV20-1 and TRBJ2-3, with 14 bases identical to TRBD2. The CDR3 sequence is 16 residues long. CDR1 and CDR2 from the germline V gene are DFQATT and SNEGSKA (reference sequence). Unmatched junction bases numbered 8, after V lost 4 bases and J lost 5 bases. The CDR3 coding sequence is TGCAGTGCTACACCGCCGGGACTAGCGGGAGTAGATACGCAGTATTTT. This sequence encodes CSATPPGLAGVDTQYF.

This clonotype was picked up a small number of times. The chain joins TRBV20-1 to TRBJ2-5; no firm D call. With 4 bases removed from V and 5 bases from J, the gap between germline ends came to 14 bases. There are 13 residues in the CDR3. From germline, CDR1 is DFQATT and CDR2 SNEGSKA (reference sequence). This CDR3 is CSAILLRVETQYF. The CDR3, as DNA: TGCAGTGCTATCTTATTGCGAGTCGAGACCCAGTACTTC.

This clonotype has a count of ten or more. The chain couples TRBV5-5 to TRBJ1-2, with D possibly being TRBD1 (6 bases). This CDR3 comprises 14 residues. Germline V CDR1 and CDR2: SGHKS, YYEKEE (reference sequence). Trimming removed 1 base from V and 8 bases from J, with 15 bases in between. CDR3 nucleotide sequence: TGTGCCAGCAGCTTGAGTGGGGGCCTCGGAGGCTACACCTTC. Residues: CASSLSGGLGGYTF.

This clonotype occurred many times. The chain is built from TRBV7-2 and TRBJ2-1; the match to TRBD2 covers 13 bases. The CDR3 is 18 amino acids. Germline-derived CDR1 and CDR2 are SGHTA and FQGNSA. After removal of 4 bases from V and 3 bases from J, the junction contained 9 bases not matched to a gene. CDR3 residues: CASSSKGLAGVYYNEQFF. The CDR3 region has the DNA TGTGCCAGCAGCTCCAAAGGACTAGCGGGAGTTTACTACAATGAGCAGTTCTTC.

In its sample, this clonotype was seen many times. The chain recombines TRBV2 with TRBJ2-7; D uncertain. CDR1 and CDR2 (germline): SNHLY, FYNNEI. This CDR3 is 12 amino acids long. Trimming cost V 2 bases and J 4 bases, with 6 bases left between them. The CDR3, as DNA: TGTGCCAGCAGTGAATTCGTTTACGAGCAGTACTTC. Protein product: CASSEFVYEQYF.